In this sample, the clone carrying this T cell receptor (beta chain) turned up a few times. This record comes from a study of blood T cells in healthy people across ages. Then a second PCR, running roughly 7 to 11 cycles, was carried out with a sample-barcoded 5' primer and a J-beta primer mix. MiXCR was run by TCRdb on the 5' RACE reads, yielding one entry per CDR3 protein. Among around 780,000 distinct CDR3 sequences listed, roughly 50% were seen once. The study drew donors from healthy Caucasian individuals in Russia aged about 6 to 100. This CDR3 spans 15 amino acids. The V gene end was trimmed by 0 bases and the J gene end by 8 bases; junction bases not matched to a gene: 6. Per germline, CDR1 MNHEY and CDR2 SVGAGI.

What was sequenced was blood. This TCR was recovered from a middle-aged man in good health. The chain joins TRBV6-5 to TRBJ1-2, with TRBD1 matching over 10 bases. CDR3 in amino acids: CASSYSGTGVFGYTF. The CDR3 DNA sequence: TGTGCCAGCAGTTACTCCGGGACAGGGGTCTTCGGCTACACCTTC.